The source of this T cell receptor beta chain is a study of spatial heterogeneity in lung cancer. Overall study results and limits: Ubiquitous expanded tumor TCRs were seen in blood more at resection than at follow-up.

Time point described: sample taken at primary tumor resection. The donors, around 71 patients with untreated early-stage non-small cell lung cancer, provided the samples. Material for sequencing was whole RNA from tumor, nontumor lung or frozen PBMC, left unsorted. Every TCR cDNA molecule bore its own unique molecular identifier. TCRdb processed the 5' RACE reads anew with MiXCR; each CDR3 protein has one entry. Of around 89,000 distinct CDR3 sequences in the sample, 9.5% to 15% were seen once. The V end lost 5 bases, the J end lost 2 bases, and 11 bases lay between the germline ends. This CDR3 has 14 amino acids. The germline CDR1 and CDR2 sequences are SGHTA and FQGNSA. Regarding this clonotype: Its antigen is unknown.

V gene TRBV7-2 combines with J gene TRBJ2-3; D is uncertain. This TCR derives from a male donor with early-stage non-small cell lung cancer. Sequenced material: PBMCs, taken at surgery. CDR3 coding DNA: TGTGCCAGCAGCCGAATGGTATCCACAGATACGCAGTATTTT. Translating it yields CASSRMVSTDTQYF.